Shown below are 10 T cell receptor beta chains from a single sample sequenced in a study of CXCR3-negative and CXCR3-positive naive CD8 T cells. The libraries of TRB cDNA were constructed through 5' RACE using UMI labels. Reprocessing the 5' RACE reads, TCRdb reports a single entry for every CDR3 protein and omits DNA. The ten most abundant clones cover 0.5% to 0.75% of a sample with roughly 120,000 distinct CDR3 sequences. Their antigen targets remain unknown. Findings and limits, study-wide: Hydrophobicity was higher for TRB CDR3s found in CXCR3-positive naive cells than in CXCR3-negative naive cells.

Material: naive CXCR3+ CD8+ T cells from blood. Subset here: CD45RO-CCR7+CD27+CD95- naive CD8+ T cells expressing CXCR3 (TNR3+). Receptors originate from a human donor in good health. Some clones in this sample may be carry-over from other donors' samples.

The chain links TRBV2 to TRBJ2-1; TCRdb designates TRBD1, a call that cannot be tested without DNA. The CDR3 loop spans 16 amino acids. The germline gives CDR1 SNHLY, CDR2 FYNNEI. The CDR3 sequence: CASSEIPGDGYNEQFF.

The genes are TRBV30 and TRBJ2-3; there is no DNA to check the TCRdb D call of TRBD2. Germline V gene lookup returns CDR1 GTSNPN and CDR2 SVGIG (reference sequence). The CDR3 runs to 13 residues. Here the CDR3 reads CACAGWSTDTQYF.

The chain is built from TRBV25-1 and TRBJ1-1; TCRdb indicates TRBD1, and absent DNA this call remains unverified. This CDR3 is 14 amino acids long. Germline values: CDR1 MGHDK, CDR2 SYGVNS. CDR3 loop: CASSKTGASTEALF. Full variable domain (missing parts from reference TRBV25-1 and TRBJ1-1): EADIYQTPRYLVIGTGKKITLECSQTMGHDKMYWYQQDPGMELHLIHYSYGVNSTEKGDLSSESTVSRIRTEHFPLTLESARPSHTSQYLCASSKTGASTEALFGQGTRLTVV.

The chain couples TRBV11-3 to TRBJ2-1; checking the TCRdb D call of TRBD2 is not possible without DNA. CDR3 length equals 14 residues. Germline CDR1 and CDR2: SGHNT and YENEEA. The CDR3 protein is CASAGTSGSNEQFF.

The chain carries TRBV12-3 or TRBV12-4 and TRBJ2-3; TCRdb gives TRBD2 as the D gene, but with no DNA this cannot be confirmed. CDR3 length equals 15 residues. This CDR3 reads CASSATSGSLPTQYF.

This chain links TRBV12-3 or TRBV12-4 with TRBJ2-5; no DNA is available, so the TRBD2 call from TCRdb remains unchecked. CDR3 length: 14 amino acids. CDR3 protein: CASWGAGGQETQYF.

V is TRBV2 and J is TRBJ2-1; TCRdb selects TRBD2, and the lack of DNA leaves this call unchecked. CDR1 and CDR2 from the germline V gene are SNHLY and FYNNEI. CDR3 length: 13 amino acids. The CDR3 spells CASIGTLSDEQFF.

The CDR3 here is CASSVATSGVFHEQFF. This rearrangement joins TRBV9 to TRBJ2-1; TCRdb gives TRBD2 as the D gene, but with no DNA this cannot be confirmed. Germline assignment: CDR1 SGDLS and CDR2 YYNGEE. This CDR3 region has 16 residues.

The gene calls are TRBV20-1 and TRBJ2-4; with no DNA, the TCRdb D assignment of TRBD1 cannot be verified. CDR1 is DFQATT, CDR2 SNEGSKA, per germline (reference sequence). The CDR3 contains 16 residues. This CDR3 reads CSASPRRGYGKNIQYF.

The CDR3: CASSLNGEGTEAFF. The V and J genes are TRBV5-1 and TRBJ1-1; TCRdb returns TRBD1, unconfirmable since there is no DNA. This CDR3 is built from 14 residues. The V gene's germline CDR1 is SGHRS and CDR2 YFSETQ. Using reference TRBV5-1 and TRBJ1-1 for the parts outside the CDR3, the full variable domain is KAGVTQTPRYLIKTRGQQVTLSCSPISGHRSVSWYQQTPGQGLQFLFEYFSETQRNKGNFPGRFSGRQFSNSRSEMNVSTLELGDSALYLCASSLNGEGTEAFFGQGTRLTVV.